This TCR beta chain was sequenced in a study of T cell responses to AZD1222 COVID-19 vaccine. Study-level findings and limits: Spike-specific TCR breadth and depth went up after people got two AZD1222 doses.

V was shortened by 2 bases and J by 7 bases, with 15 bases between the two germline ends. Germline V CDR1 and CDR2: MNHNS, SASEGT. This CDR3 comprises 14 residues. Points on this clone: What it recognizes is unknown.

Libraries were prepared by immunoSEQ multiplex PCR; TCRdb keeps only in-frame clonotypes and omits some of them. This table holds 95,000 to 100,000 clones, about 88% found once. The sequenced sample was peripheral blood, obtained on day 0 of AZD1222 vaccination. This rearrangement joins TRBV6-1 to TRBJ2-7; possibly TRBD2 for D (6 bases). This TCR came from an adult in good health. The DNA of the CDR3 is TGTGCCAGCAGTGAATCGGGACTCGCTTTGGAGCAGTACTTC. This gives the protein CASSESGLALEQYF.